The clone carrying this T cell receptor (beta chain) was seen ten or more times. This sample stems from a study of CD4 and CD8 cells across lung adenocarcinoma regions. Donors had localized lung adenocarcinoma, a non-small cell lung cancer. TCRdb ran MiXCR on the PCR reads and lists one entry per CDR3 protein. The sample has about 8,700 distinct CDR3 sequences; approximately 53% are singletons. CDR1 is MNHEY, CDR2 SMNVEV, per germline (reference sequence). V was pared by 4 bases and J by 3 bases, with 12 bases between. The CDR3 runs 14 residues. Sequencing used CD8+ T cells from the margin of a lung tumor. The origin of this receptor is a female donor with lung adenocarcinoma. The CD4 and CD8 labels of this study may be unreliable. The V gene is TRBV27, the J gene TRBJ2-5; the D gene is possibly TRBD1 (6 bases). The CDR3 protein is CASSYGQGKETQYF. The CDR3 coding sequence is TGTGCCAGCAGTTATGGGCAGGGGAAAGAGACCCAGTACTTC.